This TCR beta chain was captured in a study of early stage breast cancer tumors. The CDR3 totals 15 residues. The junction had 6 bases not matched to a gene; V was cut back by 4 bases and J by 2 bases. The germline V gene has CDR1 MNHEY and CDR2 SMNVEV (reference sequence). This table comes from immunoSEQ multiplex PCR, and its TCRdb copy is limited to in-frame clones, with some not included. This sample yields tens of thousands of clones, of which around 72% are seen a single time; approximately 7.1% belongs to the top ten. The source is a person in their fifties with breast cancer. The genes are TRBV27 and TRBJ2-3; 7 bases align to TRBD1. Sequencing was carried out using blood. As DNA, the CDR3 is TGTGCCAGCAGTTCCTTAGGGGGCGACACAGATACGCAGTATTTT. It yields the protein CASSSLGGDTDTQYF.